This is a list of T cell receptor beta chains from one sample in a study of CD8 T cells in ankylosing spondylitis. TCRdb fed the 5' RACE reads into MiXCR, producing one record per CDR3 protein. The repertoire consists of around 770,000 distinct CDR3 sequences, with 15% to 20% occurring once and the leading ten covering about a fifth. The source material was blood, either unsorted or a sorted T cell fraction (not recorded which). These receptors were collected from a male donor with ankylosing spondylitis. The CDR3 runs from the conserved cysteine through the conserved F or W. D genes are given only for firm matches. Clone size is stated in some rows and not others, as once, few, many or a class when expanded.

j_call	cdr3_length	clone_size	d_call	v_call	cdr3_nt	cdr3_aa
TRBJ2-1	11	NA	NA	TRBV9	TGTGCCAGCAGCGTAGGGCCTGAGCAGTTCTTC	CASSVGPEQFF
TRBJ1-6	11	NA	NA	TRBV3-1	TGTGCCAGCAGCCAGGGAGGTCCCCTCCACTTT	CASSQGGPLHF
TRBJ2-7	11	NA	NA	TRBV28	TGTGCCACTCGGGAGACCTACGAGCAGTACTTC	CATRETYEQYF
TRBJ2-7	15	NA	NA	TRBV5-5	TGTGCCAGCAGCTTGGTTGTGGGCAGCCCCTACGAGCAGTACTTC	CASSLVVGSPYEQYF
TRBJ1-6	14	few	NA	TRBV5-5	TGTGCCAGCAGCTTAAGTCTACTACCATCACCCCTCCACTTT	CASSLSLLPSPLHF
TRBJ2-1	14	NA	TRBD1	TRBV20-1	TGCAGTGCTGGGGGACAGTACCCCGACAATGAGCAGTTCTTC	CSAGGQYPDNEQFF
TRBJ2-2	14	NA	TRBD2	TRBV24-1	TGTGCCACCAGTGTGCCGGGAGGCACCGGGGAGCTGTTTTTT	CATSVPGGTGELFF
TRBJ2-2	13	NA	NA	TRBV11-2	TGTGCCAGCAGCCCCGATGGACAGGGGGAGCTGTTTTTT	CASSPDGQGELFF
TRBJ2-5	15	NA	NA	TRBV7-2	TGTGCCAGCAGCTTCTGGAACGAGGAGGGAGAGACCCAGTACTTC	CASSFWNEEGETQYF
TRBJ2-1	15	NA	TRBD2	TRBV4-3	TGCGCCAGCAGCCAACAGGGACTAGTTAGTGGTGAGCAGTTCTTC	CASSQQGLVSGEQFF
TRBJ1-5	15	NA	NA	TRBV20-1	TGCAGTGCTAGAGATCGACGGGGAGGTAATCAGCCCCAGCATTTT	CSARDRRGGNQPQHF
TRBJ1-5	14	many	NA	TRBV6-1	TGTGCCACGTCGTACAGGGCAGGCAATCAGCCCCAGCATTTT	CATSYRAGNQPQHF
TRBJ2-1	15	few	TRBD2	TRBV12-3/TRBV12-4	TGTGCCAGCAGTATCGCTAGCGGGGCCTACAATGAGCAGTTCTTC	CASSIASGAYNEQFF
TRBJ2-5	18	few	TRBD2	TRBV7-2	TGTGCCAGCAGCTTAGGGCTAGCGGGAGGCCAGCTCCAAGAGACCCAGTACTTC	CASSLGLAGGQLQETQYF
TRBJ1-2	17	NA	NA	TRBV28	TGTGCCAGCAGTTTAGGGTTCTGGCCTCCCCCGGCGGATGGCTACACCTTC	CASSLGFWPPPADGYTF
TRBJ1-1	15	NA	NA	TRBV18	TGTGCCAGCTCACCACTCCCGGCCGGGAACGCTGAAGCTTTCTTT	CASSPLPAGNAEAFF
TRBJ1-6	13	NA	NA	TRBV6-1	TGTGCCAGCAGTGAGGTGGATAATTCACCCCTCCACTTT	CASSEVDNSPLHF
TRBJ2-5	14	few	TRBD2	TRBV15	TGTGCCACCAGCAGAGGGGAGGGCGCAGAGACCCAGTACTTC	CATSRGEGAETQYF
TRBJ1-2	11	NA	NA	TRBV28	TGTGCCAGCAGCTCCCCGGCTGGCTACACCTTC	CASSSPAGYTF
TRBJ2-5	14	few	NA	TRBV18	TGTGCCAGCTCACCCCTCCAGGGTGAAGAGACCCAGTACTTC	CASSPLQGEETQYF
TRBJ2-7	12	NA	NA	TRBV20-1	TGCAGTGCTACCGGGGGCTCCTACGAGCAGTACTTC	CSATGGSYEQYF
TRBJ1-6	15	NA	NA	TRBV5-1	TGCGCCAGCAGCTTGGAAGGGGCGGCGAATTCACCCCTCCACTTT	CASSLEGAANSPLHF
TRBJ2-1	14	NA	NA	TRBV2	TGTGCCAGCAGGGCCTGGACCACCTACAATGAGCAGTTCTTC	CASRAWTTYNEQFF
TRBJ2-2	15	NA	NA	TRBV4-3	TGCGCCAGCAGCCAAAGCCTTTCCGTGACCGGGGAGCTGTTTTTT	CASSQSLSVTGELFF
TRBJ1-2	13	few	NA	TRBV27	TGTGCCAGCAGTTTACAAGGGTATAGTGGCTACACCTTC	CASSLQGYSGYTF
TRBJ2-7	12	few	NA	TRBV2	TGTGCCAGCAGTGGTATCGAGGCCGAGCAGTACTTC	CASSGIEAEQYF
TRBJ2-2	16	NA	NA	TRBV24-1	TGTGCCACCAGACCGGGGATGGCCTCTGGCACCGGGGAGCTGTTTTTT	CATRPGMASGTGELFF
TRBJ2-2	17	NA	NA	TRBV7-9	TGTGCCAGCAGCTTGGTTCGCCAGGGCCCGAACACCGGGGAGCTGTTTTTT	CASSLVRQGPNTGELFF
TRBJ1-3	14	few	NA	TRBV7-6	TGTGCCAGCAGGTCCCAGGGGCTCGGAAACACCATATATTTT	CASRSQGLGNTIYF
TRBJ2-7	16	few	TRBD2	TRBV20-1	TGCAGTGCTAGAGATTCTAGCGGGAGGGCCTCCTACGAGCAGTACTTC	CSARDSSGRASYEQYF
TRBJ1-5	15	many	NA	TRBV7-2	TGTGCCAGCAGCTTGAGGTGGGGGGGCAATCAGCCCCAGCATTTT	CASSLRWGGNQPQHF
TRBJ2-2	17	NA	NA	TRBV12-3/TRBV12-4	TGTGCCAGCAGTTTTAGCGTCCCCACGATTAACACCGGGGAGCTGTTTTTT	CASSFSVPTINTGELFF
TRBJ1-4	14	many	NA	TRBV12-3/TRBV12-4	TGTGCCAGCAGCCCCAGGGGTGGGGATGAAAAACTGTTTTTT	CASSPRGGDEKLFF
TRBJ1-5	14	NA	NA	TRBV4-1	TGCGCCAGCAGCCAAGTGGGGGTTGATCAGCCCCAGCATTTT	CASSQVGVDQPQHF
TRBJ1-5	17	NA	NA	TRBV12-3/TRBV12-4	TGTGCCAGCAGTTTAGGGGCCAGGTCGTATAGCAATCAGCCCCAGCATTTT	CASSLGARSYSNQPQHF
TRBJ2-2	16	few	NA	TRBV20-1	TGCAGTGCTCAAGAGGGGGAAAACGGTGGATTCGGGGAGCTGTTTTTT	CSAQEGENGGFGELFF
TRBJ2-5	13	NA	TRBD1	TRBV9	TGTGCCAGCTCCGGGACAGGGCCAGAGACCCAGTACTTC	CASSGTGPETQYF
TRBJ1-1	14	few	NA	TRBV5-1	TGCGCCAGCAGAGTCGAAGGGATGAACACTGAAGCTTTCTTT	CASRVEGMNTEAFF
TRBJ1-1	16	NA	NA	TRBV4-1	TGCGCCAGCAGCCAAGCCCCGGACGGGGGTAAGTGGGAAGCTTTCTTT	CASSQAPDGGKWEAFF
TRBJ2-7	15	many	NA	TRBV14	TGTGCCAGCAGCCAATTCGAAGCTGCCTCCTACGAGCAGTACTTC	CASSQFEAASYEQYF
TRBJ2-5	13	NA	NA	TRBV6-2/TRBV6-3	TGTGCCTCCGTGGGATCCAACCGCGAGACCCAGTACTTC	CASVGSNRETQYF
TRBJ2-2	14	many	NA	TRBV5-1	TGCGCCAGCAGCTTGGACAGATACACCGGGGAGCTGTTTTTT	CASSLDRYTGELFF